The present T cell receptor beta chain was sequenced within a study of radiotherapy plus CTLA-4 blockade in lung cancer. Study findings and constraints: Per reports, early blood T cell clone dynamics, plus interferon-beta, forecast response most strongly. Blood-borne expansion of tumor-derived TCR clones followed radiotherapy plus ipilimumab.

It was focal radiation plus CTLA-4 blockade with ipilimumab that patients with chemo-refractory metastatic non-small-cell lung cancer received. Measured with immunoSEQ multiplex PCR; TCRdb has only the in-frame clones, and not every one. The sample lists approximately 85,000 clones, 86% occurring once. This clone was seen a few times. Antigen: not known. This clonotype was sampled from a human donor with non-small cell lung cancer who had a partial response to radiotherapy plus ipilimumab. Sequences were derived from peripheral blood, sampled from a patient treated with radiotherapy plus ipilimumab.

The DNA of the CDR3 is TGCGCCAGCAGCTTGGAGCTGGAGACCCAGTACTTC. Amino acid sequence: CASSLELETQYF. The chain combines TRBV5-1 with TRBJ2-5; unclear D gene. Per germline, CDR1 SGHRS and CDR2 YFSETQ. Trimming took off 0 bases at V and 5 bases at J, with 5 bases between the two ends. This CDR3 comprises 12 residues.